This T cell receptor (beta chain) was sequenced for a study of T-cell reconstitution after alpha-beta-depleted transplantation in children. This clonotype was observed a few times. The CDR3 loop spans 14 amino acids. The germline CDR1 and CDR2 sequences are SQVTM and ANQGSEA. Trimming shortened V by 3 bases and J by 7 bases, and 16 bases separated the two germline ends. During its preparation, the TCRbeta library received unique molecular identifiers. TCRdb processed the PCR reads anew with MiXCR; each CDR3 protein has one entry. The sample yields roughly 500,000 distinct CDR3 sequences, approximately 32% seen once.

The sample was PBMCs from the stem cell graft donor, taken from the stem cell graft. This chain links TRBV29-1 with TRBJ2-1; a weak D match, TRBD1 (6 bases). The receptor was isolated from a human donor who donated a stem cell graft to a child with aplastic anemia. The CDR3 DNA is TGCAGCGTTGAGTCTAGGGGGACGGGTAATGAGCAGTTCTTC. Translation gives CSVESRGTGNEQFF.